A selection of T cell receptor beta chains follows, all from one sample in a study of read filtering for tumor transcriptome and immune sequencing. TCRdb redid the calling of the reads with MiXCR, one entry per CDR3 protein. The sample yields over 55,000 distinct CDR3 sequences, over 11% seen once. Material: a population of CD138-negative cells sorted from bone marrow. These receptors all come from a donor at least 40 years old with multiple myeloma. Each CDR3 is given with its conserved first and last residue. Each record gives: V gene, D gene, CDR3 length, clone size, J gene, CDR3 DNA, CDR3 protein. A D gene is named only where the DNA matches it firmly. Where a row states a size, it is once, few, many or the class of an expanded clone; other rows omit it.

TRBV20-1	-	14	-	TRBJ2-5	TGCAGTGCTAGCCGCGACTACTCCCAAGAGACCCAGTACTTC	CSASRDYSQETQYF
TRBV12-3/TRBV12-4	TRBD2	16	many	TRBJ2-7	TGTGCCAGCAGTTTAGTGGTGGCGGGAGGGCACTACGAGCAGTACTTC	CASSLVVAGGHYEQYF
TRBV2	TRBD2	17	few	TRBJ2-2	TGTGCCAGCAGTGGGCAGGGACTAGTGGGAGGCACCGGGGAGCTGTTTTTT	CASSGQGLVGGTGELFF
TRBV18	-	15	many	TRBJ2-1	TGTGCCAGCTCACCCGGAGTACGGCTTTACAATGAGCAGTTCTTC	CASSPGVRLYNEQFF
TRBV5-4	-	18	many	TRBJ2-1	TGTGCCAGCAGCTTGGGGGGGACGACAGTAAGCTCCTACAATGAGCAGTTCTTC	CASSLGGTTVSSYNEQFF
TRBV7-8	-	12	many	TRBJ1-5	TGTGCCAGCAGCTTGCCCAATCAGCCCCAGCATTTT	CASSLPNQPQHF
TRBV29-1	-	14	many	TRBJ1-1	TGCAGCGTTGAAGATGGGGGGGTTCGTACTGAAGCTTTCTTT	CSVEDGGVRTEAFF
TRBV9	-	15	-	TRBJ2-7	TGTGCCAGCAGCGTAGGACTCCAAGGTCCCTACGAGCAGTACTTC	CASSVGLQGPYEQYF
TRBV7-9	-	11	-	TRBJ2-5	TGTGCCAGCGACAGCCAAGAGACCCAGTACTTC	CASDSQETQYF
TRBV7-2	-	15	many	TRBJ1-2	TGTGCCAGCAGCCAGGCAGGTCGTCCCAACTATGGCTACACCTTC	CASSQAGRPNYGYTF
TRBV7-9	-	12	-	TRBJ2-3	TGTGCCAGCAGCCGAAACACAGATACGCAGTATTTT	CASSRNTDTQYF
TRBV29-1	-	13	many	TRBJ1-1	TGCAGCGTAGCAGGGCGGCGGAGCACTGAAGCTTTCTTT	CSVAGRRSTEAFF
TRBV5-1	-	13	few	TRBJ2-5	TGCGCCAGCAGCATGCGAGAAGGGGAGACCCAGTACTTC	CASSMREGETQYF
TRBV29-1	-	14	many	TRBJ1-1	TGCAGCGCTCCCGTAAGAGGGGAAAACACTGAAGCTTTCTTT	CSAPVRGENTEAFF
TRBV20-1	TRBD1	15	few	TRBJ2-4	TGCAGTGCTAGAGGACAGGGGGCGGCCAAAAACATTCAGTACTTC	CSARGQGAAKNIQYF
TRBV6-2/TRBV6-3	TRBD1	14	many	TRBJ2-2	TGTGCCAGCAGTTATAGGCAGGGGGCCGGGGAGCTGTTTTTT	CASSYRQGAGELFF
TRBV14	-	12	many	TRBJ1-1	TGTGCCAGCAGCCAAGTGACCACTGAAGCTTTCTTT	CASSQVTTEAFF
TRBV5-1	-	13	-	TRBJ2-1	TGCGCCAGCAGCTCAGCTGGGTCTGGCGAGCAGTTCTTC	CASSSAGSGEQFF
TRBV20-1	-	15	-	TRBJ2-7	TGCAGTGCTAGAGCTCTGGCTCCTGGAGTCTACGAGCAGTACTTC	CSARALAPGVYEQYF
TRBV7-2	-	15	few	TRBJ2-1	TGTGCCAGCAGCCCACACCCGCGTGGCCCTCCCGTGCAGCCCTTC	CASSPHPRGPPVQPF
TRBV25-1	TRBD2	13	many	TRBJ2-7	TGTGCCAGCGTAGGACTAGCTCGGGACGAGCAGTACTTC	CASVGLARDEQYF
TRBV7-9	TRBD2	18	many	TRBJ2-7	TGTGCCAGCAGCTCATCCGGGACTAGCGGAGGGGGCCGATACGAGCAGTACTTC	CASSSSGTSGGGRYEQYF
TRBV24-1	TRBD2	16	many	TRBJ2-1	TGTGCCACCAGGAGCAGGACTAGCGGTGCCTACAATGAGCAGTTCTTC	CATRSRTSGAYNEQFF
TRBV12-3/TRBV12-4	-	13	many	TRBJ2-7	TGTGCCAGCAGGTCCGGACGGATCTACGAGCAGTACTTC	CASRSGRIYEQYF
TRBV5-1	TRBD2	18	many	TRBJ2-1	TGCGCCAGCAGCTTAATAAAAGGACTAGCGGGAGGGGGCGATGAGCAGTTCTTC	CASSLIKGLAGGGDEQFF
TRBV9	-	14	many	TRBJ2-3	TGTGCCAGCAGCCCTTTAATCCGAACAGATACGCAGTATTTT	CASSPLIRTDTQYF
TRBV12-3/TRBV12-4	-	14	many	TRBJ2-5	TGTGCCAGCACTTACGGCAGGGGGAGGAAGACCCAGTACTTC	CASTYGRGRKTQYF
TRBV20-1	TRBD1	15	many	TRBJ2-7	TGCAGTGCTAGAACTGACAGGGGTGTTAGGGACGAGCAGTACTTC	CSARTDRGVRDEQYF
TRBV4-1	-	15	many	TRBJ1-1	TGCGCCAGCAGCCAAGGATCCGTCGTCGCGATCGGAGCTTTCTTT	CASSQGSVVAIGAFF
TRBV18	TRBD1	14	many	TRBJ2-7	TGTGCCAGCTCAGAAAGGGACAGGGCCTACGAGCAGTACTTC	CASSERDRAYEQYF
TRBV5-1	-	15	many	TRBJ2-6	TGCGCCAGCGTAGGGGAATCAGCTGGGGCCAACGTCCTGACTTTC	CASVGESAGANVLTF
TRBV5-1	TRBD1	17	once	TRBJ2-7	TGCGCCAGCAGAGGCGCCGGGACAGGGGCGCGGGGGTACGAGCAGTACTTC	CASRGAGTGARGYEQYF
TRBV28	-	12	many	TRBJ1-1	TGTGCCAGCAGTTTGGTGCGCACTGAAGCTTTCTTT	CASSLVRTEAFF
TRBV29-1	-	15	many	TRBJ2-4	TGCAGCGTTGAAGACAGGAGACTAGCCAAAAACATTCAGTACTTC	CSVEDRRLAKNIQYF
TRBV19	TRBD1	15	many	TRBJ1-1	TGTGCCAGTAGTATAACAGGGGGCGCGGGCACTGAAGCTTTCTTT	CASSITGGAGTEAFF
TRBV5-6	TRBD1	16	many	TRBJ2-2	TGTGCCATTCCATCCCCCGGGACAGGGGCCACCGGGGAGCTGTTTTTT	CAIPSPGTGATGELFF
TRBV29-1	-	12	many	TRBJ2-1	TGCAGCGTTGAACCTAGTGTACATGAGCAGTTCTTC	CSVEPSVHEQFF
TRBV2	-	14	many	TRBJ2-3	TGTGCCAGCAGTGAATTGGGGGCGGTAGATACGCAGTATTTT	CASSELGAVDTQYF
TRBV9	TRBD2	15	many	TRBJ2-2	TGTGCCAGCAGCGCGAATCCGGGACTAGCGAGTCCCTTGTTTTTT	CASSANPGLASPLFF
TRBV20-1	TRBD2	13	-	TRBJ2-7	TGCAGTGCGGCAGTAGGGACTAGCGGGTCCCAGTACTTC	CSAAVGTSGSQYF
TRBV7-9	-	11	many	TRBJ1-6	TGTGCCAGCAGCTTAGTGGCCTTCAATATCTTT	CASSLVAFNIF
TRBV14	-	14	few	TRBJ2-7	TGTGCCAGCAGCCCCGACCCGAGCTCCTACGAGCAGTACTTC	CASSPDPSSYEQYF
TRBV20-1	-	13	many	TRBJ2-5	TGCAGTGCTAAGGGTGGGCTCCAAGAGACCCAGTACTTC	CSAKGGLQETQYF
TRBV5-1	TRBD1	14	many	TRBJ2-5	TGCGCCAGCAGCTCGACAGGGACCAGAGAGACCCAGTACTTC	CASSSTGTRETQYF
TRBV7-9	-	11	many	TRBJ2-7	TGTGCCAGCAGCTCGATTGCCGAGCAGTACTTC	CASSSIAEQYF
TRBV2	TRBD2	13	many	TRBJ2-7	TGTGCCAGCACGATAGCGGGAGGGTACGAGCAGTACTTC	CASTIAGGYEQYF
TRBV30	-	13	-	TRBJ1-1	TGTGCCAGATGGGACGGAAAGAACACTGAAGCTTTCTTT	CARWDGKNTEAFF
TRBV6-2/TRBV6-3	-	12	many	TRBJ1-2	TGTGCCAGCAGCATCGACAGCTATGGCTACACCTTC	CASSIDSYGYTF
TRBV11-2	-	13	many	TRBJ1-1	TGTGCCAGCAGCTTAGGGATGGGCACTGAAGCTTTCTTT	CASSLGMGTEAFF
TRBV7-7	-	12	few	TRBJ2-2	TGTGCTAGCGCTCCTCAGCTCGGGGAGCTGTTTTTT	CASAPQLGELFF
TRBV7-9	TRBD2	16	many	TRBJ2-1	TGTGCCAGCAGCTTAGTCTTACCGGGAGGAGGCGGTGAGCAGTTCTTC	CASSLVLPGGGGEQFF
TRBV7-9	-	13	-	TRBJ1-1	TGTGCCAGCAGCTTGGGGGCATACACTGAAGCTTTCTTT	CASSLGAYTEAFF
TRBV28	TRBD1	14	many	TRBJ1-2	TGTGCCAGCAGTTTGGACAGGGGGAACTATGGCTACACCTTC	CASSLDRGNYGYTF